The subject of this entry is one TCR beta chain. Antigen: not known. The CDR3 runs 14 residues. V lost 2 bases to trimming and J lost 2 bases, with 7 bases between them. Germline V gene sequence: CDR1 MGHRA, CDR2 YSYEKL. This record comes from a study of shared clonotypes between healthy human individuals. Study at large: Each donor's CD8 memory used one plate, CD8 naive two, each CD4 subset three. Study-level findings and limits: Measured sharing among donors was expected to vary with sequencing depth. Some naive CD4 clonotypes, 4.5% to 5.5%, turned up in common across several donors.

Clones were sequenced by immunoSEQ multiplex PCR, and TCRdb holds only the in-frame ones, with some missing. The data hold millions of clones, with just over 90% observed a single time. V usage is TRBV4-1 and J usage is TRBJ1-5; tentative D call: TRBD1 (5 bases). This clonotype was sampled from a man between 18 and 29 years old in good health. Some clones in this sample may be carry-over from other donors' samples. What was sequenced was naive CD4+ T cells from PBMCs. Subset reported: CD45RA+ positively selected. In DNA form, the CDR3 reads TGCGCCAGCAGCCAAATGGGGGGCAATCAGCCCCAGCATTTT. Its protein is CASSQMGGNQPQHF.